These T cell receptor beta chains were read from a single sample in a study of memory CD4+ T cells and cytomegalovirus serostatus. The assay was immunoSEQ multiplex PCR, and TCRdb's table has in-frame clones only and misses some. The sample carries under 75,000 clones, around 80% recorded once. Sequenced input: memory CD4+ T cells from blood. These receptors all come from an adult in good health and CMV-seronegative. Some clones in this sample may be carry-over from other donors' samples. CDR3s include the opening cysteine and the closing phenylalanine or tryptophan. Fields, in order: J gene, D gene, clone size, V gene, CDR3 DNA, CDR3 protein. D genes are given only for firm matches. For some rows the clone size is stated as once, few or many, or as a class when expanded; others skip it.

J gene: TRBJ1-1; D gene: .; clone size: few; V gene: TRBV28; CDR3 DNA: TGTGCCAGCAGTTTTAACCGAGCTTTCTTT; CDR3 protein: CASSFNRAFF
J gene: TRBJ1-4; D gene: .; clone size: .; V gene: TRBV5-1; CDR3 DNA: TGCGCCAGCAGTCCCGGGATAAACAATGAAAAACTGTTTTTT; CDR3 protein: CASSPGINNEKLFF
J gene: TRBJ1-1; D gene: .; clone size: .; V gene: TRBV6-6; CDR3 DNA: TGTGCCAGCAGTTCCGGCTTCGGGACTGAAGCTTTCTTT; CDR3 protein: CASSSGFGTEAFF
J gene: TRBJ2-3; D gene: .; clone size: once; V gene: TRBV7-9; CDR3 DNA: TGTGCCAGCAGCTCCCGAGTGGGAGCCGGAGATACGCAGTATTTT; CDR3 protein: CASSSRVGAGDTQYF
J gene: TRBJ2-2; D gene: .; clone size: .; V gene: TRBV9; CDR3 DNA: TGTGCCAGCAGCCCGGGGGGCCCCGGGGAGCTGTTTTTT; CDR3 protein: CASSPGGPGELFF
J gene: TRBJ2-1; D gene: TRBD2; clone size: .; V gene: TRBV28; CDR3 DNA: TGTGCCAGCAGGCTAGCGGGAGGTTACTACAATGAGCAGTTCTTC; CDR3 protein: CASRLAGGYYNEQFF
J gene: TRBJ2-5; D gene: .; clone size: .; V gene: TRBV27; CDR3 DNA: TGTGCCAGCAGTTATGGCGTCGGTGGGAGCGAGACCCAGTACTTC; CDR3 protein: CASSYGVGGSETQYF
J gene: TRBJ2-1; D gene: .; clone size: .; V gene: TRBV19; CDR3 DNA: TGTGCCAGTAAAGTGGCGGGGAATCAGGGGGAGCAGTTCTTC; CDR3 protein: CASKVAGNQGEQFF
J gene: TRBJ2-3; D gene: .; clone size: .; V gene: TRBV20-1; CDR3 DNA: TGCAGTGCTAGTGAGGCGGATACGCAGTATTTT; CDR3 protein: CSASEADTQYF
J gene: TRBJ2-7; D gene: .; clone size: .; V gene: TRBV5-1; CDR3 DNA: TGCGCCAGCAGCTTATTTGACGAGCAGTACTTC; CDR3 protein: CASSLFDEQYF
J gene: TRBJ2-5; D gene: .; clone size: .; V gene: TRBV6-5; CDR3 DNA: TGTGCCAGCAGGCCAGTAATCCAAGAGACCCAGTACTTC; CDR3 protein: CASRPVIQETQYF
J gene: TRBJ2-2; D gene: .; clone size: .; V gene: TRBV5-1; CDR3 DNA: TGCGCCAGCAGCTTGGAATTAGTCGGCACCGGGGAGCTGTTTTTT; CDR3 protein: CASSLELVGTGELFF
J gene: TRBJ2-1; D gene: .; clone size: few; V gene: TRBV5-4; CDR3 DNA: TGTGCCAGCAGGGGGTGGGGGTACAATGAGCAGTTCTTC; CDR3 protein: CASRGWGYNEQFF
J gene: TRBJ1-2; D gene: TRBD1; clone size: .; V gene: TRBV4-1; CDR3 DNA: TGCGCCAGCAGCCAAGGGGACAGCGGCTATGGCTACACCTTC; CDR3 protein: CASSQGDSGYGYTF
J gene: TRBJ2-7; D gene: .; clone size: .; V gene: TRBV7-2; CDR3 DNA: TGTGCCAGCAGCTTCACAGGTTCCTACGAGCAGTACTTC; CDR3 protein: CASSFTGSYEQYF
J gene: TRBJ1-2; D gene: .; clone size: .; V gene: TRBV30; CDR3 DNA: TGTGCCTGGAAGCTCGGCAGCCTCTATGGCTACACCTTC; CDR3 protein: CAWKLGSLYGYTF
J gene: TRBJ1-4; D gene: .; clone size: .; V gene: TRBV4-2; CDR3 DNA: TGTGCCAGCAGACAAACCCACACCGGGGGGGGTAAAGAAAAACTGTTTTTT; CDR3 protein: CASRQTHTGGGKEKLFF
J gene: TRBJ1-5; D gene: TRBD1; clone size: .; V gene: TRBV7-2; CDR3 DNA: TGTGCCAGCGGCTCCGGGACAGGGCATCAGCCCCAGCATTTT; CDR3 protein: CASGSGTGHQPQHF
J gene: TRBJ1-1; D gene: .; clone size: .; V gene: TRBV4-3; CDR3 DNA: TGCGCCAGCAGCCAAGATTACATCTTAGGGGTAGCTTTCTTT; CDR3 protein: CASSQDYILGVAFF
J gene: TRBJ1-5; D gene: .; clone size: few; V gene: TRBV28; CDR3 DNA: TGTGCCAGCCTACAGGGAGACGATAGCAATCAGCCCCAGCATTTT; CDR3 protein: CASLQGDDSNQPQHF
J gene: TRBJ1-2; D gene: .; clone size: medium-sized; V gene: TRBV5-6; CDR3 DNA: TGTGCCAGCAGCTTTTCCGCAGGGGTCTATGGCTACACCTTC; CDR3 protein: CASSFSAGVYGYTF
J gene: TRBJ1-1; D gene: .; clone size: medium-sized; V gene: TRBV7-9; CDR3 DNA: TGTGCCAGCAGCTTAGTAGGGAACACTGAAGCTTTCTTT; CDR3 protein: CASSLVGNTEAFF
J gene: TRBJ2-4; D gene: .; clone size: once; V gene: TRBV5-6; CDR3 DNA: TGTGCCAGCAGCTTGGTCGGGGTTGGGGCCAAAAACATTCAGTACTTC; CDR3 protein: CASSLVGVGAKNIQYF
J gene: TRBJ2-3; D gene: .; clone size: .; V gene: TRBV7-8; CDR3 DNA: TGTGCCAGCAGCCCCGGGACTGCAAATACGCAGTATTTT; CDR3 protein: CASSPGTANTQYF
J gene: TRBJ1-1; D gene: TRBD1; clone size: once; V gene: TRBV18; CDR3 DNA: TGTGCCAGCTCCAAGGACAGGGGGACTGAAGCTTTCTTT; CDR3 protein: CASSKDRGTEAFF
J gene: TRBJ2-5; D gene: .; clone size: .; V gene: TRBV11-3; CDR3 DNA: TGTGCCAGCAGCTCCGGGGAGGAGAGTACCCAGTACTTC; CDR3 protein: CASSSGEESTQYF
J gene: TRBJ1-2; D gene: .; clone size: few; V gene: TRBV6-1; CDR3 DNA: TGTGCCAGCAGTGAAGCCCGGGCGTCAGGCTATGGCTACACCTTC; CDR3 protein: CASSEARASGYGYTF
J gene: TRBJ2-7; D gene: TRBD2; clone size: .; V gene: TRBV6-1; CDR3 DNA: TGTGCCAGCAGAAAAACCAGCGGGGGCGCGCTCGAGCAGTACTTC; CDR3 protein: CASRKTSGGALEQYF
J gene: TRBJ1-5; D gene: .; clone size: .; V gene: TRBV6-1; CDR3 DNA: TGTGCCAGCAGTGAAATTCAGCCCCAGCATTTT; CDR3 protein: CASSEIQPQHF
J gene: TRBJ2-6; D gene: .; clone size: .; V gene: TRBV14; CDR3 DNA: TGTGCCAGCAGCCAAGATTCGCGTTCTGGGGCCAACGTCCTGACTTTC; CDR3 protein: CASSQDSRSGANVLTF
J gene: TRBJ2-7; D gene: .; clone size: few; V gene: TRBV10-3; CDR3 DNA: TGTGCCATCAGTGAGAGGGGATACGAGCAGTACTTC; CDR3 protein: CAISERGYEQYF
J gene: TRBJ1-1; D gene: TRBD1; clone size: .; V gene: TRBV5-1; CDR3 DNA: TGCGCCAGCAGCCCGGACAGGCCTCGGGACACTGAAGCTTTCTTT; CDR3 protein: CASSPDRPRDTEAFF
J gene: TRBJ2-5; D gene: TRBD1; clone size: .; V gene: TRBV5-6; CDR3 DNA: TGTGCCAGCAGCTTGGCACAGGGGAAAGAGACCCAGTACTTC; CDR3 protein: CASSLAQGKETQYF
J gene: TRBJ1-1; D gene: .; clone size: .; V gene: TRBV29-1; CDR3 DNA: TGCAGCGTTGAGAGTGGGGGTGGGGCTGAAGCTTTCTTT; CDR3 protein: CSVESGGGAEAFF
J gene: TRBJ1-3; D gene: .; clone size: .; V gene: TRBV6-6; CDR3 DNA: TGTGCCAGCAGCCTAGGAGGGCTCGGGTCTGGAAACACCATATATTTT; CDR3 protein: CASSLGGLGSGNTIYF
J gene: TRBJ2-3; D gene: .; clone size: .; V gene: TRBV10-3; CDR3 DNA: TGTGCCATCAGTGAGGCACCCCAGACCACAGATACGCAGTATTTT; CDR3 protein: CAISEAPQTTDTQYF
J gene: TRBJ1-3; D gene: .; clone size: once; V gene: TRBV10-3; CDR3 DNA: TGTGCCATCAGGAATCCGACAGGTCCTGGAAACACCATATATTTT; CDR3 protein: CAIRNPTGPGNTIYF
J gene: TRBJ1-1; D gene: .; clone size: .; V gene: TRBV5-1; CDR3 DNA: TGCGCCAGCAGCTTGGCCGAGGGGAAAGGATTGGAAGCTTTCTTT; CDR3 protein: CASSLAEGKGLEAFF
J gene: TRBJ1-5; D gene: TRBD1; clone size: .; V gene: TRBV18; CDR3 DNA: TGTGCCAGCTCACCGGGACAGCAATCAGCGCCCCAGCATTTT; CDR3 protein: CASSPGQQSAPQHF
J gene: TRBJ2-1; D gene: TRBD2; clone size: .; V gene: TRBV7-8; CDR3 DNA: TGTGCCAGCAGCTTAGTGCTAGCGGGATCGGCGCACAGCTCCTACAATGAGCAGTTCTTC; CDR3 protein: CASSLVLAGSAHSSYNEQFF
J gene: TRBJ1-2; D gene: .; clone size: .; V gene: TRBV7-2; CDR3 DNA: TGTGCCAGCAGCTTAGGGACAACCTATGGCTACACCTTC; CDR3 protein: CASSLGTTYGYTF
J gene: TRBJ2-1; D gene: TRBD2; clone size: .; V gene: TRBV7-9; CDR3 DNA: TGTGCCAGCAGCTTAATGGCGGGGTTAGCGGGAGTCAACTACAATGAGCAGTTCTTC; CDR3 protein: CASSLMAGLAGVNYNEQFF
J gene: TRBJ1-2; D gene: .; clone size: .; V gene: TRBV30; CDR3 DNA: TGTGCCTGGAGTGTACATGGACGCCCGGCGTATGGCTACACCTTC; CDR3 protein: CAWSVHGRPAYGYTF
J gene: TRBJ2-1; D gene: .; clone size: .; V gene: TRBV19; CDR3 DNA: TGTGCCAGTAGGGGGCGGCCCTACAATGAGCAGTTCTTC; CDR3 protein: CASRGRPYNEQFF
J gene: TRBJ2-5; D gene: .; clone size: once; V gene: TRBV5-1; CDR3 DNA: TGCGCCAGCAGCTTCCAGGGTGTTGGGGAGACCCAGTACTTC; CDR3 protein: CASSFQGVGETQYF
J gene: TRBJ2-1; D gene: .; clone size: .; V gene: TRBV11-2; CDR3 DNA: TGTGCCAGCAGCCCATCTAGCCTCGGTGAGCAGTTCTTC; CDR3 protein: CASSPSSLGEQFF
J gene: TRBJ2-7; D gene: .; clone size: .; V gene: TRBV7-9; CDR3 DNA: TGTGCCAGCAGCCGCAGCTCCTACGAGCAGTACTTC; CDR3 protein: CASSRSSYEQYF
J gene: TRBJ1-1; D gene: .; clone size: .; V gene: TRBV6-5; CDR3 DNA: TGTGCCAGCAGACTTTCGGGGGACAACACTGAAGCTTTCTTT; CDR3 protein: CASRLSGDNTEAFF
J gene: TRBJ2-5; D gene: TRBD1; clone size: .; V gene: TRBV5-6; CDR3 DNA: TGTGCCAGCAGACGGACAGGGACTCAAGAGACCCAGTACTTC; CDR3 protein: CASRRTGTQETQYF
J gene: TRBJ1-6; D gene: .; clone size: .; V gene: TRBV7-9; CDR3 DNA: TGTGCCAGCAGCCCCCAGGGGATTAATTCACCCCTCCACTTT; CDR3 protein: CASSPQGINSPLHF
J gene: TRBJ2-4; D gene: .; clone size: .; V gene: TRBV11-3; CDR3 DNA: TGTGCCAGCAGCTCACAACAGGGAAGCATTCAGTACTTC; CDR3 protein: CASSSQQGSIQYF
J gene: TRBJ2-6; D gene: .; clone size: .; V gene: TRBV11-2; CDR3 DNA: TGTGCCAGCAGCTTAGCGGGGGCTGGGGCCAACGTCCTGACTTTC; CDR3 protein: CASSLAGAGANVLTF
J gene: TRBJ2-5; D gene: .; clone size: .; V gene: TRBV18; CDR3 DNA: TGTGCCAGCTCACCCACTAGAGGGGAGACCCAGTACTTC; CDR3 protein: CASSPTRGETQYF
J gene: TRBJ1-3; D gene: .; clone size: few; V gene: TRBV10-3; CDR3 DNA: TGTGCCATCAGTGAGAGAGGGGCGCGTGGAAACACCATATATTTT; CDR3 protein: CAISERGARGNTIYF
J gene: TRBJ1-6; D gene: .; clone size: .; V gene: TRBV6-5; CDR3 DNA: TGTGCCAGCACCCCCAGGGAACCCAATTCACCCCTCCACTTT; CDR3 protein: CASTPREPNSPLHF
J gene: TRBJ1-1; D gene: .; clone size: .; V gene: TRBV7-9; CDR3 DNA: TGTGCCAGCAGGAGGGACCTGTGGAACACTGAAGCTTTCTTT; CDR3 protein: CASRRDLWNTEAFF
J gene: TRBJ2-7; D gene: TRBD2; clone size: few; V gene: TRBV28; CDR3 DNA: TGTGCCAGCAGCCATCTAGCGGACCCTTCCTACGAGCAGTACTTC; CDR3 protein: CASSHLADPSYEQYF